This T cell receptor (beta chain) appears in the sequencing data of a study of T cells expressing NK-cell markers. General observations from the study: The CD3+CD56-NKG2C+ fraction of a few donors was also led by these clonotypes.

Remarks on this clonotype: Antigen: not known.

TCRdb reanalyzed the 5' RACE reads, giving one entry per CDR3 protein sequence and no DNA. The sample table includes 300,000 to 500,000 distinct CDR3 sequences. The length of the CDR3 is 16 residues. CDR1 is SGHAT, CDR2 FQNNGV, per germline. The material sequenced was blood T cells: a sorted CD56 or NKG2C T cell subset, CD4+ or CD8+ T cells, or bulk PBMC T cells (not recorded which). This TCR came from a woman aged 45-60 years in good health. The chain joins TRBV11-2 to TRBJ2-1; TCRdb's D gene call, TRBD2, goes unchecked for lack of DNA. The CDR3 reads CASSPQTGLAGDEQFF.